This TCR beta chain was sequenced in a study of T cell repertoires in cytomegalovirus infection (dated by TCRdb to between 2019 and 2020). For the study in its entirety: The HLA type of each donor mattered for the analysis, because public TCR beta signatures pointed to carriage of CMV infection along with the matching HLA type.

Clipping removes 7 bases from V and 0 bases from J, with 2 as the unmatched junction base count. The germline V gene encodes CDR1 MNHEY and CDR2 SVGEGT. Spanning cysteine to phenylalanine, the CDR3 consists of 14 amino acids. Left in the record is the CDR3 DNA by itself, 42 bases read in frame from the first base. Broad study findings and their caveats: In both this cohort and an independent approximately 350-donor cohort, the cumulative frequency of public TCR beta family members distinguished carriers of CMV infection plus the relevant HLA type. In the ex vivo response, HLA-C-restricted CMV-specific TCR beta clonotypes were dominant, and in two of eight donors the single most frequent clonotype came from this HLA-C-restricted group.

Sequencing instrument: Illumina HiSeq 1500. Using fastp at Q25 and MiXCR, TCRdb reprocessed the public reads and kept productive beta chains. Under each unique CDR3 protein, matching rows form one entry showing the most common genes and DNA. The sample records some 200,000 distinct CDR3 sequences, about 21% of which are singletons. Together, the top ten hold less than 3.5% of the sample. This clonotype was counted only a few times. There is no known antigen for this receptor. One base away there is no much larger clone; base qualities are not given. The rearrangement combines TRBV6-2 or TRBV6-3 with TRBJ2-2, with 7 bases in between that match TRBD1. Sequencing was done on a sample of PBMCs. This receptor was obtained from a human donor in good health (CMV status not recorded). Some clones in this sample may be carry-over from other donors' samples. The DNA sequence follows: TGTGCCAGCACCCAGGGGGCGAACACCGGGGAGCTGTTTTTT. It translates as CASTQGANTGELFF.